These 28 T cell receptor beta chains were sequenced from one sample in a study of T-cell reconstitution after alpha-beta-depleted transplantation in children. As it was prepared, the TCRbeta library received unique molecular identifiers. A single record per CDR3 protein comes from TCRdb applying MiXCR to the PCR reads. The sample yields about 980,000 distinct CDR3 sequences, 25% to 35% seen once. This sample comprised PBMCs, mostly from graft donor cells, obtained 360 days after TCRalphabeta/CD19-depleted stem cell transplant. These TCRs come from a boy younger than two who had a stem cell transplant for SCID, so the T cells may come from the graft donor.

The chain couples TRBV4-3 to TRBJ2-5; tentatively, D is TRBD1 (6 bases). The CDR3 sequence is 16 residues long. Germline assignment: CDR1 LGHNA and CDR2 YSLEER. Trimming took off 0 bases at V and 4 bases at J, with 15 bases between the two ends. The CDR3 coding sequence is TGCGCCAGCAGCCAAGAAAGACAGGCCTCGGGAGAGACCCAGTACTTC. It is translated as CASSQERQASGETQYF.

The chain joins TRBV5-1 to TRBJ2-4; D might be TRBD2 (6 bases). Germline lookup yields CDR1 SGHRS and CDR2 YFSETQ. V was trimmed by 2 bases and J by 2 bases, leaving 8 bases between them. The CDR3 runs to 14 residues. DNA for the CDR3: TGCGCCAGCAGCTTCCGGGAGACCAAAAACATTCAGTACTTC. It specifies CASSFRETKNIQYF.

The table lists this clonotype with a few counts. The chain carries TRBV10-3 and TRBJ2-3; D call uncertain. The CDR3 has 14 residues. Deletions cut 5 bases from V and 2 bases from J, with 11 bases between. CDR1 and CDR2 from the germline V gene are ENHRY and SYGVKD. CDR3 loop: CAISWAKNTDTQYF. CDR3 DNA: TGTGCCATCAGTTGGGCTAAGAACACAGATACGCAGTATTTT.

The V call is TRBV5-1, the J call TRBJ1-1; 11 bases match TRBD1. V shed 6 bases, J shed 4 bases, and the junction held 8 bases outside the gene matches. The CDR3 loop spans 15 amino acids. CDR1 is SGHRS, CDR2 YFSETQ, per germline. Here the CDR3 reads CASTQDRGRPTEAFF. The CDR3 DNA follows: TGCGCCAGCACCCAGGACAGGGGGCGCCCCACTGAAGCTTTCTTT.

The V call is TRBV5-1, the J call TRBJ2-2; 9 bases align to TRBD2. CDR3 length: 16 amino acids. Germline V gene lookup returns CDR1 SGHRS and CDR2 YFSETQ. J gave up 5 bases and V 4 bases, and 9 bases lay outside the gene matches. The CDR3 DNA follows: TGCGCCAGCAGCATCCTAGCGGGGCCGGGGACCGGGGAGCTGTTTTTT. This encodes CASSILAGPGTGELFF.

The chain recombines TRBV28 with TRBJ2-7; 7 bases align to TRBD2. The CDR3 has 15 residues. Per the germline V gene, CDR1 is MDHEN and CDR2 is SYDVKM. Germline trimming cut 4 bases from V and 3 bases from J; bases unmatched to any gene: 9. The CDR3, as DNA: TGTGCCAGCAGTTCGTTCGGGGGGATATACTACGAGCAGTACTTC. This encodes CASSSFGGIYYEQYF.

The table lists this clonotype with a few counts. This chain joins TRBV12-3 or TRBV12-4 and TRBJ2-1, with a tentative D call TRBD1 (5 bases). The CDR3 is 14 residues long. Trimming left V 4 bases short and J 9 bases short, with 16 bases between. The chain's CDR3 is CASSYGRHRSEQFF. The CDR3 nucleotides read TGTGCCAGCAGTTACGGTCGGCACAGGAGTGAGCAGTTCTTC.

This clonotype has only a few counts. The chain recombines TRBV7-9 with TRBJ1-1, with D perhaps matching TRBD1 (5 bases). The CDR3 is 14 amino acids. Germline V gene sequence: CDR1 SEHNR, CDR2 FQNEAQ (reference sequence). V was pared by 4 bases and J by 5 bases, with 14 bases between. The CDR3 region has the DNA TGTGCCAGCAGCTCGGGGGGGTCCGTTACTGAAGCTTTCTTT. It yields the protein CASSSGGSVTEAFF.

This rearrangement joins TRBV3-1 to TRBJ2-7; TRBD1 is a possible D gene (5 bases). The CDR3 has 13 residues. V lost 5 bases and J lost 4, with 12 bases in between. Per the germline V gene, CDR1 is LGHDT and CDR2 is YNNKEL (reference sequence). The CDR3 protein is CASSRQLPYEQYF. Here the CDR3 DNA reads TGTGCCAGCAGCAGACAGCTCCCTTACGAGCAGTACTTC.

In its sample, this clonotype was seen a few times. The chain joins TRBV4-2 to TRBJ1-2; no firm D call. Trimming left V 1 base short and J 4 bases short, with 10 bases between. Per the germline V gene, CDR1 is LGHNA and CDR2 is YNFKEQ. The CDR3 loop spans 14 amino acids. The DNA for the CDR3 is TGTGCCAGCAGCCAAGGGAACATCCTCTATGGCTACACCTTC. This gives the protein CASSQGNILYGYTF.

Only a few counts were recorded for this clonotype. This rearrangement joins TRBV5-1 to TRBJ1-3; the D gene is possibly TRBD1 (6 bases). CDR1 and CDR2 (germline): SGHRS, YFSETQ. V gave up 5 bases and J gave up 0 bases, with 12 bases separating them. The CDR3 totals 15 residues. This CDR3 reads CASSPDRISGNTIYF. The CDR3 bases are TGCGCCAGCAGTCCAGACAGGATCTCTGGAAACACCATATATTTT.

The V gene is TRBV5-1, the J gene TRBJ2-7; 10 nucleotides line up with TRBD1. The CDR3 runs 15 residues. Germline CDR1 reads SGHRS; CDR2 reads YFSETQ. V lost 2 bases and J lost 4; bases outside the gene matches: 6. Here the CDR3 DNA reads TGCGCCAGCAGCTTTAGGCCGGGACAGGGGTACGAGCAGTACTTC. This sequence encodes CASSFRPGQGYEQYF.

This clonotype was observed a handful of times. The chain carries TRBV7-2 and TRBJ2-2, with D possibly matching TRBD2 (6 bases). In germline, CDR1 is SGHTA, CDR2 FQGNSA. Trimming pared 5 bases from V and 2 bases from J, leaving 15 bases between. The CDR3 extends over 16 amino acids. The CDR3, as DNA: TGTGCCAGCAGCCTTGGGGCGGGGCGAAACACCGGGGAGCTGTTTTTT. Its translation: CASSLGAGRNTGELFF.

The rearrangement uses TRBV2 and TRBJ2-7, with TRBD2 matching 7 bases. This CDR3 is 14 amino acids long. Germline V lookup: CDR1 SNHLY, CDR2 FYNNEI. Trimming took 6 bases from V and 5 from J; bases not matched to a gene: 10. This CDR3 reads CASRGEGGGNEQYF. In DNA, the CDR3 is TGTGCCAGCAGAGGGGAGGGAGGCGGAAACGAGCAGTACTTC. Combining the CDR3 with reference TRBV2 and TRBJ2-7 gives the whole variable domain EPEVTQTPSHQVTQMGQEVILRCVPISNHLYFYWYRQILGQKVEFLVSFYNNEISEKSEIFDDQFSVERPDGSNFTLKIRSTKLEDSAMYFCASRGEGGGNEQYFGPGTRLTVT.

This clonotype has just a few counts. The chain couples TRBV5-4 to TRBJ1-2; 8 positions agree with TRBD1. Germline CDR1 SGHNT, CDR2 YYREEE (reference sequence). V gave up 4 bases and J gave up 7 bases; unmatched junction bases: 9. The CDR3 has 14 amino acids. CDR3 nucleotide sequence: TGTGCCAGCAGCGACGGACAGGGAGTGTTTGGCTACACCTTC. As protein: CASSDGQGVFGYTF.

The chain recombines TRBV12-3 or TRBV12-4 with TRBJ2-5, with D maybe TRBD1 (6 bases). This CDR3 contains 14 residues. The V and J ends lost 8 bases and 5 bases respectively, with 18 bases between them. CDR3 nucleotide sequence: TGTGCCAGCGGAACCCTGGGGGCAGCTGAGACCCAGTACTTC. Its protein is CASGTLGAAETQYF.

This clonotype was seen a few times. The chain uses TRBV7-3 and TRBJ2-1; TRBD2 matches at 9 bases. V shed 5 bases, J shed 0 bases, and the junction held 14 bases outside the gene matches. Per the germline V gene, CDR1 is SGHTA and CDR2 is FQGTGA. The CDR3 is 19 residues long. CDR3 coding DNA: TGTGCCAGCAGCCCTAGGACCCGTAGCGGGGGAAGCTCCTACAATGAGCAGTTCTTC. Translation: CASSPRTRSGGSSYNEQFF.

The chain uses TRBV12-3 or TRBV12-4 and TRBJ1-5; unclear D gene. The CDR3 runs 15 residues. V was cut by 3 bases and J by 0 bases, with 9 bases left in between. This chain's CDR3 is CASSFGSYSNQPQHF. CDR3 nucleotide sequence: TGTGCCAGCAGTTTCGGCAGCTATAGCAATCAGCCCCAGCATTTT.

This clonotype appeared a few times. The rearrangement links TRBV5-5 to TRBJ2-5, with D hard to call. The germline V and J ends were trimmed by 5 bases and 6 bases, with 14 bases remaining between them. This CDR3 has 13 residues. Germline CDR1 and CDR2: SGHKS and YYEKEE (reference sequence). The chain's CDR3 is CASSCGQLKTQYF. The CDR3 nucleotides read TGTGCCAGCAGTTGTGGGCAGTTGAAGACCCAGTACTTC.

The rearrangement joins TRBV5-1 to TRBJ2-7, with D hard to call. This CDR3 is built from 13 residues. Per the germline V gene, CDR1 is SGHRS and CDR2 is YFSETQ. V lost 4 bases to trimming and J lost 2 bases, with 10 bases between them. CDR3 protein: CASSEREPYEQYF. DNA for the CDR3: TGCGCCAGCAGCGAACGAGAGCCCTACGAGCAGTACTTC.

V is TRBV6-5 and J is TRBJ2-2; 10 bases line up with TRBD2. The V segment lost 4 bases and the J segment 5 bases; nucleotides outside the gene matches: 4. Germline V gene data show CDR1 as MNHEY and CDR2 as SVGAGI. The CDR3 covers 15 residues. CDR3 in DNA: TGTGCCAGCAGTTCCCTACTAGCGGGGACCGGGGAGCTGTTTTTT. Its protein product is CASSSLLAGTGELFF.

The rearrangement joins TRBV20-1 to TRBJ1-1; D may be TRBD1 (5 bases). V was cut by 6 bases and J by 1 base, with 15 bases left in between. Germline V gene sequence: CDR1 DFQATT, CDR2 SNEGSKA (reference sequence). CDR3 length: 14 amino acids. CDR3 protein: CSAGPGPSNTEAFF. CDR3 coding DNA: TGCAGTGCGGGACCAGGGCCTTCGAACACTGAAGCTTTCTTT.

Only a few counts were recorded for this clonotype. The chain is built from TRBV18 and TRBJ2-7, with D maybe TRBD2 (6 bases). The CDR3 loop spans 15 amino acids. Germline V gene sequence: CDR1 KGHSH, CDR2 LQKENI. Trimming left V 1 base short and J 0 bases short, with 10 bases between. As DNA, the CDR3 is TGTGCCAGCTCACCACGGAGGGACGCCTCCTACGAGCAGTACTTC. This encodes CASSPRRDASYEQYF. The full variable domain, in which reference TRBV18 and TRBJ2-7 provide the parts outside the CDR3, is NAGVMQNPRHLVRRRGQEARLRCSPMKGHSHVYWYRQLPEEGLKFMVYLQKENIIDESGMPKERFSAEFPKEGPSILRIQQVVRGDSAAYFCASSPRRDASYEQYFGPGTRLTVT.

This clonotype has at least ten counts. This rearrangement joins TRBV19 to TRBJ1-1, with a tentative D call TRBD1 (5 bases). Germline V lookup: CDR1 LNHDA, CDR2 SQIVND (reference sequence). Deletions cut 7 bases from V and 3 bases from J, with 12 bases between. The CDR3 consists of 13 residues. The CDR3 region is CASTRQRDTEAFF. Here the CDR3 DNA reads TGTGCCAGTACCAGACAGCGGGACACTGAAGCTTTCTTT. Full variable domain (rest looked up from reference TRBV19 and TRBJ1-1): DGGITQSPKYLFRKEGQNVTLSCEQNLNHDAMYWYRQDPGQGLRLIYYSQIVNDFQKGDIAEGYSVSREKKESFPLTVTSAQKNPTAFYLCASTRQRDTEAFFGQGTRLTVV.

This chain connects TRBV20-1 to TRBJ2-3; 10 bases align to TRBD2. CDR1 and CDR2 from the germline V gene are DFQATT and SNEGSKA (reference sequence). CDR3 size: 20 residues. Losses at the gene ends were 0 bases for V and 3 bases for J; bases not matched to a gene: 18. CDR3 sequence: CSARDRLRIWLAGETDTQYF. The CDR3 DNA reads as TGCAGTGCTAGAGACCGTTTAAGAATATGGCTAGCGGGGGAAACAGATACGCAGTATTTT.

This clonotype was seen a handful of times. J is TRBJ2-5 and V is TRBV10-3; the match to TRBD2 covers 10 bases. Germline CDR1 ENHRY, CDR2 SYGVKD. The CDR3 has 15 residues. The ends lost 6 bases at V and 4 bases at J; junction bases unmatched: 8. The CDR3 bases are TGTGCCATCAGCCCTCTAGCGGGGGAGGGAGAGACCCAGTACTTC. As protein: CAISPLAGEGETQYF.

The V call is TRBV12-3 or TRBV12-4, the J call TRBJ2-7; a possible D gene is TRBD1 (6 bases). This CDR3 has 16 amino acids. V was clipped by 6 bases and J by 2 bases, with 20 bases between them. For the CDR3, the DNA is TGTGCCAGCAGCCACCTTGGGGGCCTAGGAACCTACGAGCAGTACTTC. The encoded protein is CASSHLGGLGTYEQYF.

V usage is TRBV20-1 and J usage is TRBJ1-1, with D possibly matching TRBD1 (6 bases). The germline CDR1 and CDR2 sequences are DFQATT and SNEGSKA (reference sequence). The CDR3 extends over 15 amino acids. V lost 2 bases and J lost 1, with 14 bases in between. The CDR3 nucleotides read TGCAGTGCTAGATCCGGAGGGGGTCCGAACACTGAAGCTTTCTTT. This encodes CSARSGGGPNTEAFF.